The 30 T cell receptor beta chains below all came from one sample that was sequenced in a study of T cell responses to AZD1222 COVID-19 vaccine. Method: immunoSEQ multiplex PCR; TCRdb's copy keeps in-frame clones and lacks some. Of more than 95,000 clones listed, approximately 87% are singletons. The material sequenced was peripheral blood, taken on day 0 of AZD1222 vaccination. These receptors all stem from an adult in good health.

CDR3 in DNA: TGTGCCAGCAGCTTGGGACAGGGAGTGAATGAGCAGTTCTTC. This translates into CASSLGQGVNEQFF. This chain links TRBV3-1 (or the pseudogene TRBV3-2) with TRBJ2-1; 9 bases align to TRBD1. Trimming took 5 bases from V and 7 from J; bases not matched to a gene: 6. This CDR3 has 14 amino acids. The germline V gene encodes CDR1 LGHDT and CDR2 YNNKEL (reference sequence).

This chain joins TRBV2 and TRBJ1-2, with 7 bases identical to TRBD1. The CDR3 extends over 15 amino acids. CDR1 is SNHLY and CDR2 is FYNNEI in the germline V gene. V lost 7 bases, J lost 8 bases, and 16 bases stayed unmatched. CDR3 DNA sequence: TGTGCCAGCACCCCAGGACCAGGGGGTTTAGGCGGCTACACCTTC. This translates into CASTPGPGGLGGYTF. The whole variable domain, filled in from reference TRBV2 and TRBJ1-2, reads EPEVTQTPSHQVTQMGQEVILRCVPISNHLYFYWYRQILGQKVEFLVSFYNNEISEKSEIFDDQFSVERPDGSNFTLKIRSTKLEDSAMYFCASTPGPGGLGGYTFGSGTRLTVV.

The V gene is TRBV7-6, the J gene TRBJ1-1; the D is unclear. The V end was cut by 5 bases, the J end by 4 bases, with 14 bases between. CDR3 length: 14 residues. Per the germline V gene, CDR1 is SGHVS and CDR2 is FNYEAQ. The CDR3 DNA follows: TGTGCCAGCAGCCCAGCCGTCGCACCCACTGAAGCTTTCTTT. Translation: CASSPAVAPTEAFF.

This sequence joins TRBV9 and TRBJ1-1, with a possible D match to TRBD1 (5 bases). This CDR3 has 15 residues. Trimming pared 0 bases from V and 3 bases from J, leaving 12 bases between. The germline V gene has CDR1 SGDLS and CDR2 YYNGEE. CDR3 in amino acids: CASSVGGGAYTEAFF. The CDR3 DNA reads TGTGCCAGCAGCGTAGGCGGTGGGGCCTACACTGAAGCTTTCTTT.

Only one count was recorded for this clone. This chain joins TRBV11-2 and TRBJ1-6; no clear D gene. The CDR3 spans 12 residues. The germline CDR1 and CDR2 sequences are SGHAT and FQNNGV. The V and J ends lost 5 bases and 6 bases respectively, with 5 bases between them. As DNA, the CDR3 is TGTGCCAGCAGCCTAATTAATTCACCCCTCCACTTT. This codes for CASSLINSPLHF.

This sequence joins TRBV28 and TRBJ1-1; D gene ambiguous. Germline-derived CDR1 and CDR2 are MDHEN and SYDVKM. The CDR3 consists of 14 residues. Trimming shortened V by 2 bases and J by 0 bases, and 7 bases separated the two germline ends. CDR3 in DNA: TGTGCCAGCAGTTTAGCAGCTTTGAACACTGAAGCTTTCTTT. The encoded protein is CASSLAALNTEAFF.

The chain has TRBV5-5 and TRBJ2-7; 7 nucleotides align to TRBD1. The J segment lost 3 bases and the V segment lost 4 bases, leaving 7 bases of the junction unmatched. This CDR3 has 14 residues. The germline V gene encodes CDR1 SGHKS and CDR2 YYEKEE (reference sequence). CDR3 bases: TGTGCCAGCAGCGTTTACCAGGGGGTCTACGAGCAGTACTTC. Amino acids: CASSVYQGVYEQYF.

The J gene is TRBJ1-4, the V gene TRBV19, with no clear D. Germline V gene sequence: CDR1 LNHDA, CDR2 SQIVND (reference sequence). This CDR3 has 13 residues. V lost 6 bases to trimming and J lost 7 bases, with 12 bases between them. CDR3 in amino acids: CASRPWSGEKLFF. The CDR3 DNA reads TGTGCCAGTAGACCCTGGAGTGGTGAAAAACTGTTTTTT.

This chain links TRBV27 with TRBJ2-1, with 12 bases aligning to TRBD2. V trimming: 6 bases; J trimming: 10 bases; junction bases outside the gene matches: 10. The CDR3 contains 15 residues. Germline-derived CDR1 and CDR2 are MNHEY and SMNVEV (reference sequence). The CDR3 sequence: CASRTRTSGTREQFF. CDR3 bases: TGTGCCAGCAGGACGAGGACTAGCGGGACTCGGGAGCAGTTCTTC.

Written as DNA, the CDR3 is TGCGCCAGCAGCTTGGACCAGGGGGCGGGGGAAAAACTGTTTTTT. Amino acids: CASSLDQGAGEKLFF. V and J are TRBV5-1 and TRBJ1-4; 8 nucleotides agree with TRBD1. CDR1 is SGHRS, CDR2 YFSETQ, per germline. The CDR3 extends over 15 amino acids. The trim removed 0 bases at V and 8 bases at J, leaving 6 bases unmatched. The whole variable domain, remainder taken from reference TRBV5-1 and TRBJ1-4, is KAGVTQTPRYLIKTRGQQVTLSCSPISGHRSVSWYQQTPGQGLQFLFEYFSETQRNKGNFPGRFSGRQFSNSRSEMNVSTLELGDSALYLCASSLDQGAGEKLFFGSGTQLSVL.

This clone came up once. J is TRBJ1-2 and V is TRBV9, with 8 bases fitting TRBD1. There are 15 residues in the CDR3. CDR1 is SGDLS and CDR2 is YYNGEE in the germline V gene. The ends lost 0 bases at V and 2 bases at J; junction bases unmatched: 3. In DNA, the CDR3 is TGTGCCAGCAGCGTAGATCAGGGGGCCAACTATGGCTACACCTTC. Amino acid sequence: CASSVDQGANYGYTF.

V gene TRBV3-1 (or the pseudogene TRBV3-2) combines with J gene TRBJ2-4, with D possibly TRBD1 on 5 matching bases. V lost 5 bases, J lost 4 bases, and 21 bases lay in between. CDR1 is LGHDT, CDR2 YNNKEL, per germline (reference sequence). The CDR3 spans 17 residues. CDR3 region: CASSSGIPFAKKNIQYF. CDR3 nucleotide sequence: TGTGCCAGCAGCTCAGGGATCCCATTTGCAAAGAAAAACATTCAGTACTTC.

V is TRBV6-5 and J is TRBJ2-3; a weak D match, TRBD2 (7 bases). V was pared by 11 bases and J by 2 bases, with 17 bases between. The CDR3 is 14 amino acids. Germline assignment: CDR1 MNHEY and CDR2 SVGAGI. The CDR3 spells CASRGASLTDTQYF. The CDR3 coding sequence is TGTGCCTCCCGGGGGGCCTCCCTCACAGATACGCAGTATTTT.

The rearrangement links TRBV19 to TRBJ2-7, with D possibly being TRBD1 (6 bases). Per germline, CDR1 LNHDA and CDR2 SQIVND (reference sequence). The length of the CDR3 is 15 residues. Trimming shortened V by 3 bases and J by 2 bases, and 14 bases separated the two germline ends. CDR3 DNA: TGTGCCAGTAGTATCACCCAGGGGCTCCCCTACGAGCAGTACTTC. It translates to CASSITQGLPYEQYF.

This rearrangement joins TRBV3-1 (or the pseudogene TRBV3-2) to TRBJ1-2; D possibly corresponds to TRBD1 (5 bases). The germline V gene encodes CDR1 LGHDT and CDR2 YNNKEL (reference sequence). The V gene lost 2 bases and the J gene lost 7 bases, with 14 bases spanning the gap. The CDR3 length is 14 residues. CDR3 in DNA: TGTGCCAGCAGCCAAACGGGCCAGGGTGGTGGCTACACCTTC. Amino acid sequence: CASSQTGQGGGYTF.

The V call is TRBV5-1, the J call TRBJ2-5; TRBD2 aligns across 11 bases. There are 17 residues in the CDR3. J lost 5 bases, V lost 7 bases, and 16 bases had no gene match. Germline loops: CDR1 SGHRS, CDR2 YFSETQ. The CDR3 loop reads CASRAGTSGPPGETQYF. CDR3 bases: TGCGCCAGCCGTGCCGGGACTAGCGGACCCCCGGGGGAGACCCAGTACTTC.

CDR3 in amino acids: CASTGEGYGYTF. The CDR3 region has the DNA TGTGCCAGCACCGGGGAGGGGTATGGCTACACCTTC. V and J are TRBV6-5 and TRBJ1-2; a weak D match, TRBD1 (5 bases). The germline gives CDR1 MNHEY, CDR2 SVGAGI. V lost 7 bases and J lost 5, with 11 bases in between. The CDR3 has 12 residues.

This clone was picked up one time. The chain joins TRBV20-1 to TRBJ1-1, with a weak D call TRBD1 (5 bases). Per germline, CDR1 DFQATT and CDR2 SNEGSKA (reference sequence). This CDR3 is built from 14 residues. V was cut by 3 bases and J by 3 bases, with 14 bases left in between. The CDR3 nucleotides are TGCAGTGCTAGTATGGCAGGGTCTTACACTGAAGCTTTCTTT. This translates into CSASMAGSYTEAFF.

This clone appeared once. The rearrangement links TRBV9 to TRBJ2-5; unclear D gene. This CDR3 region has 13 residues. Germline assignment: CDR1 SGDLS and CDR2 YYNGEE. V was trimmed by 4 bases and J by 7 bases, leaving 14 bases between them. The CDR3 DNA is TGTGCCAGCAGCCAAGCCCCTGCTGGGACCCAGTACTTC. Its translation is CASSQAPAGTQYF.

The chain joins TRBV10-3 to TRBJ2-3, with 9 bases identical to TRBD2. The junction had 4 bases not matched to a gene; V was cut back by 7 bases and J by 2 bases. The CDR3 is 14 residues long. The V gene's germline CDR1 is ENHRY and CDR2 SYGVKD. The CDR3 is CAITTSGNTDTQYF. The CDR3 bases are TGTGCCATCACGACTAGCGGTAACACAGATACGCAGTATTTT.

The chain links TRBV2 to TRBJ1-1, with a tentative D call TRBD1 (5 bases). Between the trimmed V and J ends, which lost 2 bases and 4 bases, there was a span of 14 bases. Looked up from germline, CDR1 is SNHLY and CDR2 is FYNNEI. The CDR3 length is 15 residues. The CDR3 region is CASSEWRGRGTEAFF. In nucleotides, the CDR3 is TGTGCCAGCAGTGAATGGCGGGGCCGGGGCACTGAAGCTTTCTTT.

The V call is TRBV7-9, the J call TRBJ2-1; 11 nucleotides line up with TRBD1. CDR1 is SEHNR, CDR2 FQNEAQ, per germline (reference sequence). After removal of 3 bases from V and 2 bases from J, the junction contained 3 bases not matched to a gene. CDR3 length: 16 amino acids. The CDR3 region is CASSFGDRGAYNEQFF. The CDR3 DNA is TGTGCCAGCAGCTTTGGGGACAGGGGGGCCTACAATGAGCAGTTCTTC.

The chain recombines TRBV15 with TRBJ2-3, with 11 bases that match TRBD2. J was trimmed by 6 bases and V by 1 base; bases with no gene match: 12. Germline lookup yields CDR1 LNHNV and CDR2 YYDKDF (reference sequence). CDR3 length: 18 residues. This CDR3 is CATSRGGTSGLVTDTQYF. In DNA form, the CDR3 reads TGTGCCACCAGCAGAGGAGGGACTAGCGGTTTGGTGACGGATACGCAGTATTTT.

The chain joins TRBV27 to TRBJ1-5, with D maybe TRBD1 (6 bases). The germline CDR1 and CDR2 sequences are MNHEY and SMNVEV (reference sequence). This CDR3 is built from 14 residues. The ends were cut back, 6 bases at V and 4 bases at J, with 13 bases in the middle. The CDR3 bases are TGTGCCAGCAGCCCAGGGGTGATTAATCAGCCCCAGCATTTT. Amino acids: CASSPGVINQPQHF.

V and J are TRBV18 and TRBJ2-1; TRBD2 matches 10 bases. The CDR3 totals 16 residues. V lost 8 bases to trimming and J lost 4 bases; unmatched junction nucleotides: 11. Germline CDR1 reads KGHSH; CDR2 reads LQKENI. This chain's CDR3 is CASATGAGGIYNEQFF. CDR3 in DNA: TGTGCCAGCGCAACTGGAGCGGGAGGGATATACAATGAGCAGTTCTTC. The entire variable domain, with the rest obtained from reference TRBV18 and TRBJ2-1, is as follows: NAGVMQNPRHLVRRRGQEARLRCSPMKGHSHVYWYRQLPEEGLKFMVYLQKENIIDESGMPKERFSAEFPKEGPSILRIQQVVRGDSAAYFCASATGAGGIYNEQFFGPGTRLTVL.

CDR3 in amino acids: CASRRGLEYGYTF. The CDR3, as DNA: TGTGCCAGCCGAAGGGGGTTGGAATATGGCTACACCTTC. The rearrangement links TRBV27 to TRBJ1-2; TRBD1 is a possible D gene (6 bases). CDR1 MNHEY and CDR2 SMNVEV come from the germline V gene (reference sequence). The CDR3 covers 13 residues. V was trimmed by 8 bases and J by 5 bases, leaving 15 bases between them.

The chain combines TRBV11-3 with TRBJ2-7; no clear D. The ends were cut back, 0 bases at V and 3 bases at J, with 9 bases in the middle. Germline CDR1 and CDR2: SGHNT and YENEEA. The CDR3 covers 14 residues. The chain's CDR3 is CASSLDGIYYEQYF. CDR3 nucleotides: TGTGCCAGCAGCTTAGATGGGATTTACTACGAGCAGTACTTC.

The chain employs TRBV4-2 and TRBJ1-2, with 12 bases that match TRBD1. The CDR3 runs 18 residues. From germline, CDR1 is LGHNA and CDR2 YNFKEQ. Unmatched junction bases numbered 12, after V lost 2 bases and J lost 5 bases. In nucleotides, the CDR3 is TGTGCCAGCAGCCAAAACCCACCGGGGACAGGGGGCCCGTATGGCTACACCTTC. It is translated as CASSQNPPGTGGPYGYTF.

J is TRBJ1-1 and V is TRBV2; TRBD1 agrees at 7 bases. With V trimmed by 6 bases and J by 4 bases, 11 bases remained unmatched. Germline CDR1 reads SNHLY; CDR2 reads FYNNEI. The length of the CDR3 is 15 residues. The CDR3 protein is CASSASTGRGTEAFF. In nucleotides, the CDR3 is TGTGCCAGCAGCGCCTCGACAGGGCGGGGCACTGAAGCTTTCTTT.

Only one count was recorded for this clone. V is TRBV13 and J is TRBJ2-1, with TRBD1 as a possible D gene (5 bases). The CDR3 sequence is 15 residues long. V gave up 5 bases and J gave up 7 bases, with 18 bases separating them. The V gene's germline CDR1 is PRHDT and CDR2 FYEKMQ (reference sequence). This chain's CDR3 is CASSQGGGSRNEQFF. The CDR3 DNA follows: TGTGCCAGCAGCCAGGGCGGCGGATCGAGGAATGAGCAGTTCTTC.